The rows below give T cell receptor beta chains drawn from one sample of a study of blood T cell repertoires in COVID-19. The protocol was immunoSEQ multiplex PCR, while the TCRdb copy is restricted to in-frame clones and leaves out a portion. The table includes roughly 100,000 clones, almost 80% detected once. The sample consisted of peripheral blood. These receptors came from a man aged 55 to 69 with active or convalescent COVID-19. Each CDR3 is given with its conserved first and last residue. A D gene is named only where the DNA matches it firmly. Size is omitted from some rows. Given values are once, few, many or a class for expanded clones.

NA,TRBV2,TRBD1,TRBJ1-5,TGTGCCAGCAGCAGGCCGGGACAGGGGAAGAATCAGCCCCAGCATTTT,CASSRPGQGKNQPQHF
once,TRBV5-1,TRBD2,TRBJ2-3,TGCGCCAGCAGTAGGACTAGCGGGGATACGCAGTATTTT,CASSRTSGDTQYF
NA,TRBV7-9,NA,TRBJ1-2,TGTGCCAGCAGCTTTTCAGGTGGATTTAACTATGGCTACACCTTC,CASSFSGGFNYGYTF
NA,TRBV24-1,TRBD1,TRBJ2-5,TGTGCCACCAGTGTCACAGGGGGCGCAGGGACCCAGTACTTC,CATSVTGGAGTQYF
NA,TRBV30,NA,TRBJ2-5,TGTGCCTGGAGTGTCCAGGGCCCGATCCAGTACTTC,CAWSVQGPIQYF
NA,TRBV5-4,TRBD1,TRBJ1-2,TGTGCCAGCAGCTTGGGGCAGGGACAGGGGTACTATGGCTACACCTTC,CASSLGQGQGYYGYTF
NA,TRBV5-5,NA,TRBJ1-6,TGTGCCAGCAGCTTGGGGTACAGGACCGATTCACCCCTCCACTTT,CASSLGYRTDSPLHF
once,TRBV3-1/TRBV3-2,NA,TRBJ2-2,TGTGCCAGCAGCCAACGGGACGTCGGGAGCTCCGGGGAGCTGTTTTTT,CASSQRDVGSSGELFF
NA,TRBV10-3,NA,TRBJ1-1,TGTGCCATAAGCGACGAAGGCACTGAAGCTTTCTTT,CAISDEGTEAFF
NA,TRBV28,NA,TRBJ1-4,TGTGCCACCGTTCGGGGGGTAGAAAGTGAAAAACTGTTTTTT,CATVRGVESEKLFF
NA,TRBV18,NA,TRBJ1-6,TGTGCCAGCTCACCTGAACAGGGACCTTCACCCCTCCACTTT,CASSPEQGPSPLHF
NA,TRBV6-2/TRBV6-3,NA,TRBJ2-2,TGTGCCAGCAGTTACTCGTGGAGTATACAGGGAACCGGGGAGCTGTTTTTT,CASSYSWSIQGTGELFF
NA,TRBV7-2,NA,TRBJ1-1,TGTGCCAGCAGCTTCGGGAACGGGGGCACTGAAGCTTTCTTT,CASSFGNGGTEAFF
NA,TRBV19,NA,TRBJ1-5,TGTGCCAGTAGGGCAGGGGCCCACAATCAGCCCCAGCATTTT,CASRAGAHNQPQHF
NA,TRBV5-8,NA,TRBJ1-1,TGTGCCAGCAGCTTACAGGGTATCGGAGCTTTCTTT,CASSLQGIGAFF
NA,TRBV3-1/TRBV3-2,TRBD2,TRBJ2-1,TGTGCCAGCAGCCAAGATAGGTACTGGGCTATCACTAGCGGGTACAATGAGCAGTTCTTC,CASSQDRYWAITSGYNEQFF
NA,TRBV9,TRBD2,TRBJ2-7,TGTGCCAGCAGCAGGGAGGGTTTCTCCTACGAGCAGTACTTC,CASSREGFSYEQYF
NA,TRBV30,TRBD1,TRBJ1-5,TGTGCCTGGAGTGGAAGACAGGGAAGTCGGCAGCCCCAGCATTTT,CAWSGRQGSRQPQHF
NA,TRBV24-1,NA,TRBJ1-4,TGTGCCACCAGTGATTTAGGGACAAGTTTTAAGGGACTGTTTTTT,CATSDLGTSFKGLFF
NA,TRBV28,TRBD1,TRBJ1-6,TGTGCCAGCAGCATCCCGGGACAGGGGATTTCACCCCTCCACTTT,CASSIPGQGISPLHF
NA,TRBV20-1,TRBD2,TRBJ2-3,TGCAGTGCTAGTCGGACTAGCGGGAGGTTCGCAGATACGCAGTATTTT,CSASRTSGRFADTQYF
once,TRBV5-1,NA,TRBJ2-3,TGCGCCAGCAGCTTGGACAGGGCAGATACGCAGTATTTT,CASSLDRADTQYF
NA,TRBV28,NA,TRBJ1-4,TGTGCCAGCAGTTTTAAAAATGAAAAACTGTTTTTT,CASSFKNEKLFF
NA,TRBV7-3,NA,TRBJ2-7,TGTGCCAGCAGCTTCGATCAGGGTAACGCGCAGTACTTC,CASSFDQGNAQYF
NA,TRBV25-1,NA,TRBJ1-4,TGTGCCAGCAGTGAACAACTATGGGGCAGGGGAACTAATGAAAAACTGTTTTTT,CASSEQLWGRGTNEKLFF
NA,TRBV4-1,NA,TRBJ2-7,TGCGCCAGCAGCCAAGACTCGACTAGGCCAGTCGGCGAGCAGTACTTC,CASSQDSTRPVGEQYF
NA,TRBV5-8,TRBD1,TRBJ1-5,TGTGCCAGCAGTCGGGACAGGGGCGGCAATCAGCCCCAGCATTTT,CASSRDRGGNQPQHF
NA,TRBV4-1,NA,TRBJ1-2,TGCGCCAGCAGCCGAGAGACAGTAGCTAACTATGGCTACACCTTC,CASSRETVANYGYTF
NA,TRBV28,TRBD1,TRBJ2-2,TGTGCCAGCAGTTTAGGTCCGGGACAGGGGAACACCGGGGAGCTGTTTTTT,CASSLGPGQGNTGELFF
many,TRBV9,TRBD1,TRBJ2-7,TGTGCCAGCAGCGGACAGGGGGCATACGAGCAGTACTTC,CASSGQGAYEQYF
few,TRBV30,TRBD1,TRBJ1-2,TGTGCCTGGTCCTCAGGGGGCGGCTACACCTTC,CAWSSGGGYTF
NA,TRBV5-1,TRBD1,TRBJ1-1,TGCGCCAGCAGCGGAAACAGGGGGAACACTGAAGCTTTCTTT,CASSGNRGNTEAFF
NA,TRBV3-1/TRBV3-2,TRBD1,TRBJ1-1,TGTGCCAGCAGCCACCACAGGGGGGTTTACACTGAAGCTTTCTTT,CASSHHRGVYTEAFF
NA,TRBV10-2,NA,TRBJ2-1,TGCGCCAGCAGTGAGTCGGGACTGTCAGGTGAGCAGTTCTTC,CASSESGLSGEQFF
few,TRBV9,NA,TRBJ2-2,TGTGCCAGCAGCGTAGACATTAGCGTTAACGGGGAGCTGTTTTTT,CASSVDISVNGELFF
NA,TRBV6-1,TRBD1,TRBJ1-6,TGTGCCAGCAGTTCTAGGGGGCGGGGATCACCCCTCCACTTT,CASSSRGRGSPLHF
NA,TRBV4-1,TRBD1,TRBJ2-7,TGCGCCAGCAGCCAAGGAGTGGTTCGGACAGGGGGCGTCTACGAGCAGTACTTC,CASSQGVVRTGGVYEQYF
few,TRBV7-3,TRBD2,TRBJ2-5,TGTGCCAGCAGCCCGACTAGCGGAGAGACCCAGTACTTC,CASSPTSGETQYF
NA,TRBV7-9,NA,TRBJ1-2,TGTGCCAGCAGCTTAGCAACGGCAGGGCGTGGCTACACCTTC,CASSLATAGRGYTF
NA,TRBV6-2/TRBV6-3,NA,TRBJ2-5,TGTGCCAGCAGTGACAAGACTAGTGCTTTCCAAGAGACCCAGTACTTC,CASSDKTSAFQETQYF
NA,TRBV24-1,TRBD2,TRBJ2-7,TGTGCCACCAGTGACCCTCACCAGTCTAGCGGGAGAAACGAGCAGTACTTC,CATSDPHQSSGRNEQYF
NA,TRBV12-3/TRBV12-4,TRBD2,TRBJ2-7,TGTGCCAGCACCAGGACTAGCGGTGGCGAGCAGTACTTC,CASTRTSGGEQYF
NA,TRBV2,NA,TRBJ1-6,TGTGCCAGCAGTGAAGCGCTGGCGGTAAATTCACCCCTCCACTTT,CASSEALAVNSPLHF
once,TRBV7-2,NA,TRBJ1-2,TGTGCCAGCAGCTTACAGGATTCTAACTATGGCTACACCTTC,CASSLQDSNYGYTF
NA,TRBV29-1,TRBD2,TRBJ2-3,TGCAGCGTTGCCCCTAGCGGGAGCGATACGCAGTATTTT,CSVAPSGSDTQYF
NA,TRBV3-1/TRBV3-2,NA,TRBJ2-1,TGTGCCAGCAGCCAAGTACTGAGCCTCTCCTACAATGAGCAGTTCTTC,CASSQVLSLSYNEQFF
NA,TRBV18,NA,TRBJ1-3,TGTGCCAGCTCACCACGAACCAGCTCTGGAAACACCATATATTTT,CASSPRTSSGNTIYF
once,TRBV27,NA,TRBJ1-4,TGTGCCAGCAGTTTATTTTCGGGAGGGCGAGGGGAAAAACTGTTTTTT,CASSLFSGGRGEKLFF
NA,TRBV6-5,NA,TRBJ1-1,TGTGCCAGCAGCCAACAGGACACGAACACTGAAGCTTTCTTT,CASSQQDTNTEAFF
NA,TRBV7-9,TRBD2,TRBJ2-1,TGTGCCAGCAGCATCGCAAGACTAGCGGGAGGCCGACCTAATAGGGATGAGCAGTTCTTC,CASSIARLAGGRPNRDEQFF